These T cell receptor beta chains were read from a single sample in a study of shared clonotypes between healthy human individuals. Using immunoSEQ multiplex PCR, the repertoire was profiled, and TCRdb retains in-frame clones only, with some absent. The table records 550,000 to 700,000 clones, around four fifths of them present only once. Sequences were obtained from memory CD4+ T cells sorted from blood. These receptors came from a woman younger than 45 in good health. Each CDR3 is given with its conserved first and last residue. D genes are given only for firm matches. Size values are once, few and many counts, or a class for expanded clones, and some rows have none.

TRBV6-5	.	TRBJ1-5	few	CASSPLSWDQPQHF	TGTGCCAGCAGTCCATTAAGCTGGGATCAGCCCCAGCATTTT
TRBV2	.	TRBJ1-1	.	CASSVALGPAGTEAFF	TGTGCCAGCAGTGTAGCCCTCGGGCCCGCGGGGACTGAAGCTTTCTTT
TRBV10-3	.	TRBJ2-1	.	CAISVGESYYNEQFF	TGTGCCATCAGTGTTGGGGAGAGTTACTACAATGAGCAGTTCTTC
TRBV7-8	.	TRBJ2-4	.	CASSLGPAGLTKNIQYF	TGTGCCAGCAGCTTAGGTCCCGCCGGACTGACCAAAAACATTCAGTACTTC
TRBV10-2	TRBD2	TRBJ2-3	.	CASSEWTSTSTDTQYF	TGCGCCAGCAGTGAGTGGACTAGCACTAGCACAGATACGCAGTATTTT
TRBV15	.	TRBJ2-7	.	CATSRDLSGVYEQYF	TGTGCCACCAGCAGAGATCTTAGCGGAGTCTACGAGCAGTACTTC
TRBV28	TRBD1	TRBJ1-2	.	CASSFGQGGYGYTF	TGTGCCAGCAGTTTCGGACAGGGAGGCTATGGCTACACCTTC
TRBV5-1	TRBD2	TRBJ2-1	.	CASSASSGSYNEQFF	TGCGCCAGCAGCGCTTCTAGCGGGAGTTACAATGAGCAGTTCTTC
TRBV29-1	.	TRBJ2-6	few	CSVISGANVLTF	TGCAGCGTTATCTCTGGGGCCAACGTCCTGACTTTC
TRBV13	.	TRBJ1-1	.	CASSLAMNTEAFF	TGTGCCAGCAGCTTAGCGATGAACACTGAAGCTTTCTTT
TRBV5-1	TRBD2	TRBJ2-7	few	CASRVEAGSSYEQYF	TGCGCCAGCAGGGTTGAAGCGGGAAGCTCCTACGAGCAGTACTTC
TRBV5-1	TRBD1	TRBJ2-7	.	CASSLGISGTANPYEQYF	TGCGCCAGCAGCTTGGGTATATCCGGGACAGCGAACCCCTACGAGCAGTACTTC
TRBV5-1	.	TRBJ2-5	.	CASSLAFETQYF	TGCGCCAGCAGCTTGGCCTTCGAGACCCAGTACTTC
TRBV6-6	TRBD2	TRBJ2-3	.	CASSRSSGITDTQYF	TGTGCCAGCAGCCGATCGAGCGGGATTACAGATACGCAGTATTTT
TRBV10-3	.	TRBJ1-1	.	CAISESIWDPEAFF	TGTGCCATCAGTGAGTCAATTTGGGACCCTGAAGCTTTCTTT
TRBV19	TRBD1	TRBJ1-2	few	CASSLKRQGLNYGYTF	TGTGCCAGTAGCCTAAAAAGACAGGGCCTTAACTATGGCTACACCTTC
TRBV28	.	TRBJ1-2	.	CASSLGSDYGYTF	TGTGCCAGCAGTTTAGGTAGTGACTATGGCTACACCTTC
TRBV25-1	.	TRBJ2-2	.	CASSESSRWQSGRGELFF	TGTGCCAGCAGTGAATCCTCCCGGTGGCAGTCCGGGCGCGGGGAGCTGTTTTTT
TRBV5-1	.	TRBJ2-7	.	CASSLDSTYEQYF	TGCGCCAGCAGCTTGGACTCCACCTACGAGCAGTACTTC
TRBV2	.	TRBJ2-2	few	CASKIGELFF	TGTGCCAGCAAGATCGGGGAGCTGTTTTTT
TRBV28	.	TRBJ2-5	.	CASSLRNGETQYF	TGTGCCAGCAGTTTAAGGAACGGAGAGACCCAGTACTTC
TRBV6-1	.	TRBJ2-4	.	CASIGSRVAKNIQYF	TGTGCCAGCATTGGTTCGCGGGTAGCCAAAAACATTCAGTACTTC
TRBV19	.	TRBJ2-3	few	CASSISLEVTDTQYF	TGTGCCAGTAGTATATCGTTGGAGGTCACAGATACGCAGTATTTT
TRBV29-1	TRBD2	TRBJ2-3	.	CSGAGGDTQYF	TGCAGCGGGGCGGGGGGAGATACGCAGTATTTT
TRBV2	.	TRBJ1-1	.	CASSEMGEFVAFF	TGTGCCAGCAGTGAGATGGGGGAATTTGTAGCTTTCTTT
TRBV19	.	TRBJ1-5	.	CASKNPGGGHQPQHF	TGTGCCAGCAAAAATCCCGGGGGGGGCCATCAGCCCCAGCATTTT
TRBV10-3	.	TRBJ1-5	few	CAISEDTKDLYSNQPQHF	TGTGCCATCAGTGAGGACACCAAGGACCTTTATAGCAATCAGCCCCAGCATTTT
TRBV2	TRBD1	TRBJ2-7	once	CASSERGQGYEQYF	TGTGCCAGCAGTGAAAGGGGACAGGGATACGAGCAGTACTTC
TRBV5-1	.	TRBJ2-7	.	CASSLDPSSPMSSYEQYF	TGCGCCAGCAGCTTGGATCCATCGAGCCCTATGAGCTCCTACGAGCAGTACTTC
TRBV25-1	.	TRBJ2-3	.	CASSEQVSRGTDTQYF	TGTGCCAGCAGTGAACAGGTTTCTAGAGGGACAGATACGCAGTATTTT
TRBV5-6	TRBD1	TRBJ1-2	.	CASSFQGQGAAGYTF	TGTGCCAGCAGCTTCCAGGGACAGGGTGCGGCTGGCTACACCTTC
TRBV7-8	TRBD1	TRBJ1-5	.	CASSGRNRGLSNQPQHF	TGTGCCAGCAGCGGACGAAACAGGGGCCTTAGCAATCAGCCCCAGCATTTT
TRBV27	TRBD2	TRBJ2-3	.	CASSARLAGEGVVQYF	TGTGCCAGCAGCGCCCGACTAGCGGGAGAGGGAGTGGTGCAGTATTTT
TRBV10-3	.	TRBJ2-7	few	CAIGSDRGFHEQYF	TGTGCCATCGGATCTGACCGGGGGTTTCACGAGCAGTACTTC
TRBV28	.	TRBJ2-7	.	CASSSAGTYPYEQYF	TGTGCCAGCAGTTCCGCCGGGACTTACCCCTACGAGCAGTACTTC
TRBV6-1	.	TRBJ2-1	.	CASRLELGGGHEQFF	TGTGCCAGCAGGCTAGAACTTGGGGGTGGGCATGAGCAGTTCTTC
TRBV28	TRBD1	TRBJ1-2	.	CASSLSPGGAKGYTF	TGTGCCAGCAGTTTATCTCCAGGGGGCGCGAAAGGCTACACCTTC
TRBV11-3	.	TRBJ2-1	.	CASSLGTDSSYNEQFF	TGTGCCAGCAGCCTTGGGACCGACAGCTCCTACAATGAGCAGTTCTTC
TRBV20-1	.	TRBJ1-1	.	CSADYSTEAFF	TGCAGTGCTGATTACAGCACTGAAGCTTTCTTT
TRBV15	TRBD2	TRBJ2-5	.	CATSRDPTSGETQYF	TGTGCCACCAGCAGAGATCCGACTAGCGGGGAGACCCAGTACTTC
TRBV15	.	TRBJ1-1	.	CATSRARGFPTEAFF	TGTGCCACCAGCAGAGCGAGAGGGTTTCCCACTGAAGCTTTCTTT
TRBV11-2	TRBD2	TRBJ2-5	many	CASSLIPGGPKETQYF	TGTGCCAGCAGCTTAATCCCGGGAGGGCCTAAGGAGACCCAGTACTTC
TRBV6-1	.	TRBJ2-7	.	CASSEPFRGYEQYF	TGTGCCAGCAGTGAACCCTTCAGGGGATACGAGCAGTACTTC
TRBV5-6	.	TRBJ1-1	.	CASSFGHLDTEAFF	TGTGCCAGCAGCTTCGGACATCTGGACACTGAAGCTTTCTTT
TRBV5-1	TRBD2	TRBJ2-1	.	CASRTTGTTYNEQFF	TGCGCCAGCAGAACCACCGGGACTACCTACAATGAGCAGTTCTTC
TRBV30	TRBD2	TRBJ2-1	.	CAWSATPRWVAGINEQFF	TGTGCCTGGAGTGCAACCCCCCGGTGGGTAGCGGGGATCAATGAGCAGTTCTTC
TRBV27	.	TRBJ1-1	.	CASSSGPRKTEAFF	TGTGCCAGCAGTTCGGGACCGAGAAAAACTGAAGCTTTCTTT
TRBV28	.	TRBJ2-5	.	CASSLPRAQETQYF	TGTGCCAGCAGTCTCCCCAGGGCTCAAGAGACCCAGTACTTC
TRBV5-6	.	TRBJ2-3	.	CASRRQNTDTQYF	TGTGCCAGCAGAAGACAGAACACAGATACGCAGTATTTT
TRBV19	.	TRBJ1-1	.	CASSIALGVPNTEAFF	TGTGCCAGTAGTATAGCTTTGGGGGTTCCGAACACTGAAGCTTTCTTT